These T cell receptor beta chains were read from a single sample in a study of vaccination and CD4 T cells after COVID-19. TCRdb re-analysed the PCR reads in MiXCR, keeping a single row per CDR3 protein. The sample shows more than 15,000 distinct CDR3 sequences, 45% to 50% of them seen only once. The antigens for these receptors are not known. The input for sequencing was CD4+ T cells from blood, cultured in vitro, taken before SARS-CoV-2 vaccination. All receptors come from a human donor who received a COVID-19 vaccine. The conserved cysteine and the conserved F or W are not part of the CDR3 here. Each record gives: J gene, V gene, CDR3 protein.

>TRBJ2-7|TRBV15
ATSRDKRSYEQY
>TRBJ1-2|TRBV5-4
ASSPIQGRANYGYT
>TRBJ2-5|TRBV2
ASMAELQETQY
>TRBJ2-1|TRBV10-3
ANGVRQGTYNEQF
>TRBJ2-3|TRBV24-1
ATSDFRALEGTQY
>TRBJ1-2|TRBV12-3/TRBV12-4
ASSLMRGGYT
>TRBJ2-3|TRBV30
AWGQGRSTDTQY
>TRBJ1-5|TRBV19
ASSVSRDRGIQPQH
>TRBJ2-1|TRBV20-1
SANGAGGSYNEQF
>TRBJ1-5|TRBV21-1
ASSITGFHGQDPSGNQPQH
>TRBJ2-3|TRBV12-3/TRBV12-4
ASSDILGDTQY
>TRBJ1-3|TRBV7-9
ASSFGRTSGNTIY
>TRBJ1-1|TRBV2
ASLRDIRMNTEAF
>TRBJ1-1|TRBV5-1
ASSFGSGNTEAF
>TRBJ2-1|TRBV7-2
ASSFRGTPLNEQF
>TRBJ1-4|TRBV19
ASSRTQGEKLF
>TRBJ1-4|TRBV6-1
ASKDRGRGGRNEKLF
>TRBJ2-5|TRBV7-6
ASSHDWRAGALETQY
>TRBJ1-1|TRBV29-1
SVGGGREMNTEAF
>TRBJ2-5|TRBV20-1
SAIHSGHRGLEETQY
>TRBJ1-1|TRBV7-2
ASSLLRVNTEAF
>TRBJ2-2|TRBV7-9
ASSLGSRDTGELF
>TRBJ1-1|TRBV19
ASSIWRRMNTEAF
>TRBJ2-7|TRBV30
AWGGVKSYEQY
>TRBJ2-1|TRBV24-1
ATSDFGTSNEQF
>TRBJ1-2|TRBV7-6
ASSFDSGGAVGYT
>TRBJ2-5|TRBV7-2
ASSLGGAQETQY
>TRBJ2-5|TRBV24-1
ATSDPTGVGRVETQY